This T cell receptor beta chain derives from a study of cytomegalovirus exposure and HLA in healthy donors. Whole-study results and caveats: First-cohort TCR clusters were later found to tend to co-occur in the 120 or so validation repertoires. In vitro work confirmed that a few CMV-associated chains recognize CMV antigens.

The assay was immunoSEQ multiplex PCR, and TCRdb's table has in-frame clones only and misses some. The table records 150,000 to 200,000 clones, 85% of them present only once. About this clone: What it recognizes is unknown.

This CDR3 contains 14 residues. V was pared by 6 bases and J by 4 bases, with 2 bases of the junction left unmatched. CDR1 is SNHLY and CDR2 is FYNNEI in the germline V gene. Sample: PBMCs. This chain uses TRBV2 with TRBJ1-5, with 11 bases matching TRBD1. This TCR was recovered from a man between 18 and 29 years old in good health and CMV-seropositive. CDR3 in DNA: TGTGCCAGCAGGGGGGACAGGGGGAATCAGCCCCAGCATTTT. Protein: CASRGDRGNQPQHF.